Listed below are T cell receptor beta chains from one sample, sequenced in a study of T cells in localized non-small cell lung cancer. TCRdb's table, derived via immunoSEQ multiplex PCR, lists solely in-frame clones and lacks some. The data show 41,000 or so clones, 70% to 90% seen once. Sequenced material: peripheral blood, taken before any cancer treatment. The receptors shown here come from a woman aged 18-55 years with stage III lung adenocarcinoma. Each CDR3 is given with its conserved first and last residue. The D gene is left open where the match is weak. Rows give clone size only sometimes, using once, few, many, or a class for an expanded clone.

D: TRBD1; size: -; J: TRBJ2-3; length: 16; V: TRBV9; DNA: TGTGCCAGCAGCCCTTTGGGACAGCTTCCCACAGATACGCAGTATTTT; CDR3: CASSPLGQLPTDTQYF
D: -; size: -; J: TRBJ2-5; length: 13; V: TRBV7-3; DNA: TGTGCCAGCAGCTTAACGGCCCAAGAGACCCAGTACTTC; CDR3: CASSLTAQETQYF
D: -; size: -; J: TRBJ2-1; length: 14; V: TRBV2; DNA: TGTGCCGTCCGGGAGAGGGCCTCCTACAATGAGCAGTTCTTC; CDR3: CAVRERASYNEQFF
D: -; size: once; J: TRBJ2-5; length: 14; V: TRBV13; DNA: TGTGCCAGCAGCTCCCGTCGTGGGGGTGAGACCCAGTACTTC; CDR3: CASSSRRGGETQYF
D: -; size: -; J: TRBJ1-2; length: 12; V: TRBV9; DNA: TGTGCCAGCAGCGCAGGACCCGATGGCTACACCTTC; CDR3: CASSAGPDGYTF
D: -; size: -; J: TRBJ2-3; length: 11; V: TRBV2; DNA: TGTGCCAGCAAGCTTCGGGATACGCAGTATTTT; CDR3: CASKLRDTQYF
D: TRBD1; size: -; J: TRBJ2-1; length: 17; V: TRBV4-1; DNA: TGCGCCAGCAGCCGAGGAGTGACAGGGCTGTTTGGGGATGAGCAGTTCTTC; CDR3: CASSRGVTGLFGDEQFF
D: -; size: -; J: TRBJ1-2; length: 15; V: TRBV7-9; DNA: TGTGCCAGCAGCTTACGAGAAGGGGTTAGACAGGGCTACACCTTC; CDR3: CASSLREGVRQGYTF
D: -; size: -; J: TRBJ2-2; length: 15; V: TRBV11-3; DNA: TGTGCCAGCAGCTTAGTGGGGGGCGGCACCGGGGAGCTGTTTTTT; CDR3: CASSLVGGGTGELFF
D: -; size: -; J: TRBJ2-1; length: 13; V: TRBV5-8; DNA: TGTGCCAGCAGCTCACTGCGGGGCAATGAGCAGTTCTTC; CDR3: CASSSLRGNEQFF
D: -; size: -; J: TRBJ2-7; length: 14; V: TRBV6-1; DNA: TGTGCCAGCAGTGAAGTCCGGGTATCCAACGAGCAGTACTTC; CDR3: CASSEVRVSNEQYF
D: -; size: -; J: TRBJ2-5; length: 14; V: TRBV9; DNA: TGTGCCAGCAGCGCCCGAGCGGGTAGGGAGACCCAGTACTTC; CDR3: CASSARAGRETQYF
D: -; size: -; J: TRBJ2-7; length: 11; V: TRBV6-1; DNA: TGTGCCAGCAGTGAATTCTACGAGCAGTACTTC; CDR3: CASSEFYEQYF
D: -; size: -; J: TRBJ2-3; length: 15; V: TRBV5-1; DNA: TGCGCCAGCAGCCCGAGGACCATTCTCACAGATACGCAGTATTTT; CDR3: CASSPRTILTDTQYF
D: -; size: -; J: TRBJ1-2; length: 13; V: TRBV19; DNA: TGTGCCAGTAGTTTAGGGGGAAGCTATGGCTACACCTTC; CDR3: CASSLGGSYGYTF
D: TRBD1; size: once; J: TRBJ2-5; length: 13; V: TRBV5-4; DNA: TGTGCCAGCAGCCTAGGGACAGAGGAGACCCAGTACTTC; CDR3: CASSLGTEETQYF
D: TRBD1; size: -; J: TRBJ2-7; length: 13; V: TRBV29-1; DNA: TGCAGCGCCGCGGGGACAGGGGCCGACGAGCAGTACTTC; CDR3: CSAAGTGADEQYF
D: -; size: -; J: TRBJ2-3; length: 13; V: TRBV6-1; DNA: TGTGCCGGCAATACAGGTTCCACAGATACGCAGTATTTT; CDR3: CAGNTGSTDTQYF
D: TRBD2; size: -; J: TRBJ2-5; length: 15; V: TRBV7-6; DNA: TGTGCCAGCGGCCTGCCGGGACTATCACAGGAGACCCAGTACTTC; CDR3: CASGLPGLSQETQYF
D: TRBD2; size: -; J: TRBJ2-3; length: 15; V: TRBV5-4; DNA: TGTGCCAGCAGTCTAGCGGGGGGGGTCACAGATACGCAGTATTTT; CDR3: CASSLAGGVTDTQYF
D: -; size: -; J: TRBJ1-4; length: 14; V: TRBV27; DNA: TGTGCCAGCAGTTCCGTAACAGGATATGAAAAACTGTTTTTT; CDR3: CASSSVTGYEKLFF
D: -; size: few; J: TRBJ1-2; length: 14; V: TRBV5-6; DNA: TGTGCCAGCAGCTTGGGCGGTGGCGCCTATGGCTACACCTTC; CDR3: CASSLGGGAYGYTF
D: -; size: -; J: TRBJ2-1; length: 15; V: TRBV7-2; DNA: TGTGCCAGCAGCCGTAATCCTTCCTCCTACAATGAGCAGTTCTTC; CDR3: CASSRNPSSYNEQFF
D: TRBD2; size: -; J: TRBJ2-1; length: 15; V: TRBV5-1; DNA: TGCGCCAGCAGCCCTACTAGCGCCCCCCCCAATGAGCAGTTCTTC; CDR3: CASSPTSAPPNEQFF
D: -; size: once; J: TRBJ2-1; length: 16; V: TRBV29-1; DNA: TGCAGCGTTCAATTTCAGATCCGGGACACCTACAATGAGCAGTTCTTC; CDR3: CSVQFQIRDTYNEQFF
D: -; size: -; J: TRBJ2-3; length: 15; V: TRBV14; DNA: TGTGCCAGCAGCCAAGACCCCACAGGGACAGATACGCAGTATTTT; CDR3: CASSQDPTGTDTQYF
D: TRBD2; size: -; J: TRBJ2-7; length: 15; V: TRBV19; DNA: TGTGCCAGTAGTCCTTTCCCCGGGACTAGCGGCGAGCAGTACTTC; CDR3: CASSPFPGTSGEQYF
D: -; size: -; J: TRBJ2-1; length: 13; V: TRBV27; DNA: TGTGCCAGCACTCCCCTCAGCGGCACTGAGCAGTTCTTC; CDR3: CASTPLSGTEQFF
D: -; size: -; J: TRBJ2-1; length: 15; V: TRBV6-1; DNA: TGTGCCAGCAGTGAATTAGGGAACGCTGGGAATGAGCAGTTCTTC; CDR3: CASSELGNAGNEQFF
D: TRBD2; size: -; J: TRBJ2-7; length: 15; V: TRBV5-1; DNA: TGCGCCAGCAGCGGCGCTAGCGGGGTCACCTACGAGCAGTACTTC; CDR3: CASSGASGVTYEQYF